This T cell receptor (beta chain) was observed in a study of OX40 agonist ivuxolimab in advanced cancers. Broadly, across the study: Ivuxolimab was a fully human IgG2 agonistic monoclonal antibody targeting the costimulatory receptor OX40 (CD134). Intravenous ivuxolimab was administered to patients every 2 weeks at six dose levels: 0.01, 0.1, 0.3, 1.5, 3 and 10 mg/kg. Among the approximately 50 dose-escalation patients, some 20 had hepatocellular carcinoma, 15 or so melanoma, 9 renal cell carcinoma and 9 head and neck cancer. In the dose-escalation cohort, around four fifths of patients were male, and the mean age was roughly 60 years, with a range of roughly 23 to 85. Patients were allowed to have had prior anti-PD-1, anti-PD-L1 or anti-CTLA-4 therapy, and around two fifths of the dose-escalation patients had been treated with checkpoint inhibitors. Partial responses occurred in three dose-escalation patients: two with cutaneous melanoma and one with hepatocellular carcinoma. The point of sequencing TCRbeta in the periphery was to test whether ivuxolimab changed TCR sequence diversity and drove clonal T-cell expansion. The paper reports the monotherapy dose-escalation portion (N of about 50 patients) of the phase I ivuxolimab trial.

CDR1 is given as SGHVS and CDR2 as FQNEAQ, both from the germline V gene. From the cysteine up to the phenylalanine, the CDR3 has a length of 15 residues. The DNA shown is the 45-base CDR3, in frame from base 1. Trimming at the junction amounts to 7 bases on V and 2 bases on J, and the germline ends lie 18 bases apart. The trial excluded patients who had a history of autoimmune disease or who were on systemic immunosuppression. In every dose cohort, peripheral blood was drawn for TCR sequencing at baseline, cycle 4 day 1, and cycle 7 day 1. Samples came from an open-label, multicenter, first-in-human phase I dose-escalation trial of ivuxolimab. Adults with locally advanced or metastatic melanoma, renal cell carcinoma, hepatocellular carcinoma or head and neck squamous cell carcinoma were enrolled in the trial. Before TCR sequencing, CD4+ and CD8+ T cells were separately sorted from peripheral blood.

The paper as a whole reports these results and caveats: After ivuxolimab, expanded clones were on average more numerous among CD8+ T cells than among CD4+ T cells. At doses of 0.1 to 3.0 mg/kg, clonal expansion of both CD4+ and CD8+ blood T cells was observed from baseline to week 6. Which antigens the clonally expanded peripheral T cells were specific for was not determined. Partial responders in the 0.1-3.0 mg/kg groups had among the lowest normalized peripheral clonal expansion, especially among CD8+ T cells. Low levels of normalized T-cell clonal expansion were also seen in some patients who did not respond.

Genomic DNA was extracted from sorted cells for sequencing of the TCRbeta CDR3 region. The immunoSEQ Assay was used to sequence the TCRbeta CDR3 regions. TCRdb mirrors the immuneACCESS table, restricted to in-frame sequences. Some clones are absent from its copies; in checked studies, under half trace to an unresolved V gene, and the reason for the others is unknown. The sample contains 29,000 or so clones, 80% to 95% of them found a single time. The ten largest clones add up to about 9.4% of the sample. On this clone: The antigen this receptor binds is unknown. Base-call qualities are not available, and no considerably larger clone is one nucleotide away.

The sequence derives from an adult with an advanced solid tumor such as melanoma, head and neck, liver or kidney cancer. This specimen was CD4+ or CD8+ T cells sorted from blood, taken in a trial of the OX40 agonist ivuxolimab. Rearrangement joined TRBV7-8 to TRBJ2-7; the D gene assignment is ambiguous. The CDR3: CASTPLGGVPYEQYF. The nucleotide sequence is TGTGCCAGCACCCCTCTCGGTGGGGTCCCCTACGAGCAGTACTTC.